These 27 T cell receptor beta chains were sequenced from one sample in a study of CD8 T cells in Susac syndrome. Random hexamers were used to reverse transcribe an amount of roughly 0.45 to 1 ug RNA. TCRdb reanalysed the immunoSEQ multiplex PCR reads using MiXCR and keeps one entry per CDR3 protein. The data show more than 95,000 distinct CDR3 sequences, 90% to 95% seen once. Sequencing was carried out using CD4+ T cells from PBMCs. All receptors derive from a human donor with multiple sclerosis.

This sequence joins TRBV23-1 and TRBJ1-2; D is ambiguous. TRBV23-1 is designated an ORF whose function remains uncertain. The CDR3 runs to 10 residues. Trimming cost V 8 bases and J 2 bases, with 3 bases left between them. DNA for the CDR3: TGCGCCAGCGGAAACTATGGCTACACCTTC. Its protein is CASGNYGYTF.

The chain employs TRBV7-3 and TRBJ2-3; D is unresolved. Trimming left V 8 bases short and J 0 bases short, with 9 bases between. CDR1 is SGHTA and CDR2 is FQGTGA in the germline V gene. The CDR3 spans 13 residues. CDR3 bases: TGTGCCAGCGGGTATTCTAGCACAGATACGCAGTATTTT. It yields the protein CASGYSSTDTQYF.

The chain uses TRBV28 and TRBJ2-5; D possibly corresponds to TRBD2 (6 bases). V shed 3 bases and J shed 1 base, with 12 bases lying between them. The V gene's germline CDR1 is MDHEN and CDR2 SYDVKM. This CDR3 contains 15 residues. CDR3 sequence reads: CASSFPGTVQETQYF. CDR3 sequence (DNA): TGTGCCAGCAGTTTCCCCGGGACTGTCCAAGAGACCCAGTACTTC. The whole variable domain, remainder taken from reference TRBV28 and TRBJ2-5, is DVKVTQSSRYLVKRTGEKVFLECVQDMDHENMFWYRQDPGLGLRLIYFSYDVKMKEKGDIPEGYSVSREKKERFSLILESASTNQTSMYLCASSFPGTVQETQYFGPGTRLLVL.

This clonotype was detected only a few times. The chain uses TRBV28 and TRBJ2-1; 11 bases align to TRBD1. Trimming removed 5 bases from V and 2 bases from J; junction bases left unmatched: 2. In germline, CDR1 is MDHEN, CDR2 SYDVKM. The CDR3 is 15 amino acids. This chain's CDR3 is CASSRTGGAYNEQFF. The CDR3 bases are TGTGCCAGCAGTCGGACAGGGGGCGCCTACAATGAGCAGTTCTTC.

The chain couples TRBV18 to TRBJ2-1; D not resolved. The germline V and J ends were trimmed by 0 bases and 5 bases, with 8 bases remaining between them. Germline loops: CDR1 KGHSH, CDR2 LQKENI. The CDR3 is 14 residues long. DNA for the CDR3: TGTGCCAGCTCACCACCCAGTTCAAACAATGAGCAGTTCTTC. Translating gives CASSPPSSNNEQFF.

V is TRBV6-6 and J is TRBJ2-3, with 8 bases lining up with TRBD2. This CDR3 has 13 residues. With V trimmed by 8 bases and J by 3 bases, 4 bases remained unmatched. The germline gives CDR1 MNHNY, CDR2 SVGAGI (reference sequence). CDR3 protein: CASRGGWTDTQYF. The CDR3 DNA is TGTGCCAGCCGGGGGGGTTGGACAGATACGCAGTATTTT.

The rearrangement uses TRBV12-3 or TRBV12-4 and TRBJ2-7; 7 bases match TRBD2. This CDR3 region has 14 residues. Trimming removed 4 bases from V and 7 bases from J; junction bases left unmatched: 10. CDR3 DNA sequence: TGTGCCAGCAGTTCGGGACTATTATCGAGGGAGCAGTACTTC. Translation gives CASSSGLLSREQYF.

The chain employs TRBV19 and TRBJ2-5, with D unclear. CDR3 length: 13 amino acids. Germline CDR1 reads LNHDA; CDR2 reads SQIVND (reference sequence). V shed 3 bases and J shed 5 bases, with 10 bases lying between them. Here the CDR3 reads CASSIGFPETQYF. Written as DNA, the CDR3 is TGTGCCAGTAGTATCGGGTTCCCGGAGACCCAGTACTTC.

The CDR3 nucleotides read TGTGCCAGCAGCTTCCGACTAGGCGCGGAGACCCAGTACTTC. It encodes CASSFRLGAETQYF. The chain combines TRBV7-6 with TRBJ2-5, with D possibly TRBD2 on 6 matching bases. The germline V and J ends were trimmed by 3 bases and 5 bases, with 13 bases remaining between them. Germline loops: CDR1 SGHVS, CDR2 FNYEAQ. This CDR3 is built from 14 residues.

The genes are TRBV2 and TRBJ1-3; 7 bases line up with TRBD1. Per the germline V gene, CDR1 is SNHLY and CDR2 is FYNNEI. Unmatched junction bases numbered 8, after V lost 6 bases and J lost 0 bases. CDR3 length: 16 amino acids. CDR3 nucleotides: TGTGCCAGCAGGGCGGACAGGTTGGGCTCTGGAAACACCATATATTTT. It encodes CASRADRLGSGNTIYF. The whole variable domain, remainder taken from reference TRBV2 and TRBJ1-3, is EPEVTQTPSHQVTQMGQEVILRCVPISNHLYFYWYRQILGQKVEFLVSFYNNEISEKSEIFDDQFSVERPDGSNFTLKIRSTKLEDSAMYFCASRADRLGSGNTIYFGEGSWLTVV.

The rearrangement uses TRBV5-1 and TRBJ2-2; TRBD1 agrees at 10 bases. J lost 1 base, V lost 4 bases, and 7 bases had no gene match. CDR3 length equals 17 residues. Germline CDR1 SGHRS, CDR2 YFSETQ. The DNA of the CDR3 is TGCGCCAGCAGCGCGGGACAGGGGTTCGTGAACACCGGGGAGCTGTTTTTT. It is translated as CASSAGQGFVNTGELFF.

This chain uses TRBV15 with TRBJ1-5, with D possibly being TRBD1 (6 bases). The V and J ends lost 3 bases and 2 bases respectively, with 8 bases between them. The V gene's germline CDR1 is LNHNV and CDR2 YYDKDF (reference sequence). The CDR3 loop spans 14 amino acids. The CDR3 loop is CATSRRQGNQPQHF. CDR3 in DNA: TGTGCCACCAGCAGGAGACAGGGCAATCAGCCCCAGCATTTT.

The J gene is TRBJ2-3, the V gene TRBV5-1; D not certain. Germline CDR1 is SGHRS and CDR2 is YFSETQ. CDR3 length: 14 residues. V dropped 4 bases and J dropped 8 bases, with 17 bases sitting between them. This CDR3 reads CASSPPGPAGTQYF. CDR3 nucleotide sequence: TGCGCCAGCAGCCCGCCGGGCCCAGCAGGTACGCAGTATTTT.

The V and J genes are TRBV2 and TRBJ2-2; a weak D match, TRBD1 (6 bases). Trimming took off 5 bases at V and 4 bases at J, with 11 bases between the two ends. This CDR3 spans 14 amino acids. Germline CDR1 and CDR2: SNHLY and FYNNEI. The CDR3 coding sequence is TGTGCCAGCAGTCTGGGGGCGGTCACCGGGGAGCTGTTTTTT. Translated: CASSLGAVTGELFF.

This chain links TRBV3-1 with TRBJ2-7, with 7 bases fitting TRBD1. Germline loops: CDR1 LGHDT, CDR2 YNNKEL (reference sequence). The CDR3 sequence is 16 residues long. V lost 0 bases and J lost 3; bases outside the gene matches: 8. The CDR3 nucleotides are TGTGCCAGCAGCCAAGATGTTGGGGCAGGGGGCTACGAGCAGTACTTC. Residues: CASSQDVGAGGYEQYF.

The CDR3 DNA sequence: TGTGCCAGTAGTCATATCGGGACAGGGGTGGCCGGGGAGCTGTTTTTT. Translation gives CASSHIGTGVAGELFF. The chain employs TRBV19 and TRBJ2-2; 10 nucleotides match TRBD1. The length of the CDR3 is 16 residues. The V and J ends lost 5 bases and 6 bases, in that order; junction bases with no gene match: 9. Germline-derived CDR1 and CDR2 are LNHDA and SQIVND (reference sequence). Combining the CDR3 with reference TRBV19 and TRBJ2-2 gives the whole variable domain DGGITQSPKYLFRKEGQNVTLSCEQNLNHDAMYWYRQDPGQGLRLIYYSQIVNDFQKGDIAEGYSVSREKKESFPLTVTSAQKNPTAFYLCASSHIGTGVAGELFFGEGSRLTVL.

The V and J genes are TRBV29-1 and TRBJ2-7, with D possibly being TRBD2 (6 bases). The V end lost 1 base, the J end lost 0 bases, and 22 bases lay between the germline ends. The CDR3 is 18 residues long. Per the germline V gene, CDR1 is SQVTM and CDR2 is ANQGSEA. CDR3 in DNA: TGCAGCGTTGAAGGAGCGGGTATCCAGGGAATGGCCTCCTACGAGCAGTACTTC. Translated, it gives CSVEGAGIQGMASYEQYF.

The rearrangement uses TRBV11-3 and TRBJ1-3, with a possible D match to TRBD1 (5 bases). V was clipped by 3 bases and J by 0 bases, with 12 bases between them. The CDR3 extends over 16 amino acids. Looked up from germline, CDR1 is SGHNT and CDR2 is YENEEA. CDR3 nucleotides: TGTGCCAGCAGCTTTGACAGCGCGAGCTCTGGAAACACCATATATTTT. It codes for CASSFDSASSGNTIYF.

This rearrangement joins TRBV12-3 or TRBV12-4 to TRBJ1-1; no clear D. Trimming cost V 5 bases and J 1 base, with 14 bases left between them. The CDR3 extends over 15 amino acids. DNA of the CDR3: TGTGCCAGCAGTCCCCCCAAGGGTAAGAACACTGAAGCTTTCTTT. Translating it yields CASSPPKGKNTEAFF.

CDR3 nucleotide sequence: TGTGCCAGCAGCCAAGGACAGGGGGTCTACGAGCAGTACTTC. Encoded protein: CASSQGQGVYEQYF. The chain carries TRBV3-1 and TRBJ2-7, with 9 bases lining up with TRBD1. The ends lost 1 base at V and 3 bases at J; junction bases unmatched: 1. The CDR3 loop spans 14 amino acids. CDR1 LGHDT and CDR2 YNNKEL come from the germline V gene (reference sequence).

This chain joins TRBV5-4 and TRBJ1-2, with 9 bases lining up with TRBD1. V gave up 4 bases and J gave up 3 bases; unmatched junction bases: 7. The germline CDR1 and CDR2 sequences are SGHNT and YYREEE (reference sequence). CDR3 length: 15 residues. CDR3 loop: CASSGRTGEDYGYTF. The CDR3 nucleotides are TGTGCCAGCAGCGGGCGGACAGGGGAGGACTATGGCTACACCTTC. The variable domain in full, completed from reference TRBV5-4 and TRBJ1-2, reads ETGVTQSPTHLIKTRGQQVTLRCSSQSGHNTVSWYQQALGQGPQFIFQYYREEENGRGNFPPRFSGLQFPNYSSELNVNALELDDSALYLCASSGRTGEDYGYTFGSGTRLTVV.

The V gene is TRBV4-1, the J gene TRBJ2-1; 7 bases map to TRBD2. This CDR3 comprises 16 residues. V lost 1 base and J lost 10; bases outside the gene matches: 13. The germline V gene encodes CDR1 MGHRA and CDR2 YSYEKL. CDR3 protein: CASSQGGLGGFREQFF. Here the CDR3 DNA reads TGCGCCAGCAGCCAAGGGGGCCTCGGGGGGTTTCGAGAGCAGTTCTTC.

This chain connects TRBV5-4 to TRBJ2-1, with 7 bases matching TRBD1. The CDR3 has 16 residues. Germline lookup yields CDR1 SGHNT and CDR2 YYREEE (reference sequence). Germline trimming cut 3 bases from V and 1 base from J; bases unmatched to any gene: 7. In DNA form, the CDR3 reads TGTGCCAGCAGCTACCGAGGGGGACAGTCCTACAATGAGCAGTTCTTC. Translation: CASSYRGGQSYNEQFF.

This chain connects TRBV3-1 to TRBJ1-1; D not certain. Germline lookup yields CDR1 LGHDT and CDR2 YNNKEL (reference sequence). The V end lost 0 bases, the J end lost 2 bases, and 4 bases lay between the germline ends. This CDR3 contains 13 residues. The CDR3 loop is CASSQDSNTEAFF. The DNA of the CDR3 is TGTGCCAGCAGCCAAGACAGCAACACTGAAGCTTTCTTT.

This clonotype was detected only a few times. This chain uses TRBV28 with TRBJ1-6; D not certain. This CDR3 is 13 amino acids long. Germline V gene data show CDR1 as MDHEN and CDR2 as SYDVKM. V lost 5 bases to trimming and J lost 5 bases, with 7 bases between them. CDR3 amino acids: CASSQENNSPLHF. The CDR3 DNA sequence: TGTGCCAGCAGTCAAGAGAATAATTCACCCCTCCACTTT.

The CDR3 DNA sequence: TGCAGTGCTAGATTATCATACAATGAGCAGTTCTTC. It codes for CSARLSYNEQFF. The V and J genes are TRBV20-1 and TRBJ2-1; D is unresolved. The germline V gene encodes CDR1 DFQATT and CDR2 SNEGSKA (reference sequence). V lost 2 bases to trimming and J lost 4 bases, with 6 bases between them. CDR3 length: 12 amino acids.

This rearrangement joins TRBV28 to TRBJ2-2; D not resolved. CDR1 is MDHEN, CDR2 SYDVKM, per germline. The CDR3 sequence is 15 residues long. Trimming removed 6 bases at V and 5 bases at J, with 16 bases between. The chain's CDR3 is CASRRPGRLTGELFF. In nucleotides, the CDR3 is TGTGCCAGCAGACGTCCGGGCCGCCTTACCGGGGAGCTGTTTTTT.